Following are 9 T cell receptor beta chains from one sample sequenced in a study of T cell changes during pregnancy in multiple sclerosis (dated by TCRdb to the late 2010s). The receptor library was made with the immunoSEQ multiplex PCR assay. In TCRdb, the immuneACCESS table is reduced to in-frame sequences with V and J assigned. These tables do not hold every clone; where another copy was compared, an unresolved V gene accounts for under half, and the others remain unexplained. Counted in this sample were tens of thousands of clones; 90% to 95% of them appeared once. The ten largest clonotypes hold about 1.7% of the sample. The material was peripheral blood, obtained after pregnancy. The receptors here all came from a female donor with multiple sclerosis, enrolled in a pregnancy study.

The chain carries TRBV7-2 and TRBJ2-5; D not certain. V gave up 0 bases and J gave up 5 bases, with 10 bases separating them. This CDR3 is 14 amino acids long. Germline-derived CDR1 and CDR2 are SGHTA and FQGNSA. The CDR3 here is CASSLASGRETQYF. DNA for the CDR3: TGTGCCAGCAGCTTAGCTTCGGGTAGGGAGACCCAGTACTTC.

The chain employs TRBV9 and TRBJ2-3; TRBD2 matches at 9 bases. There are 16 residues in the CDR3. The junction had 9 bases not matched to a gene; V was cut back by 3 bases and J by 4 bases. In germline, CDR1 is SGDLS, CDR2 YYNGEE. CDR3 in amino acids: CASSGLAGAASDTQYF. CDR3 nucleotide sequence: TGTGCCAGCAGCGGATTAGCGGGAGCGGCGTCAGATACGCAGTATTTT.

The genes are TRBV4-3 and TRBJ2-2; a possible D gene is TRBD1 (7 bases). V shed 4 bases and J shed 7 bases, with 25 bases lying between them. CDR1 and CDR2 from the germline V gene are LGHNA and YSLEER. The CDR3 totals 18 residues. CDR3 amino acids: CASSLESGGGAFGGELFF. The CDR3 nucleotides are TGCGCCAGCAGCCTAGAATCTGGAGGGGGCGCTTTTGGCGGGGAGCTGTTTTTT.

The rearrangement links TRBV7-8 to TRBJ1-5, with a possible D match to TRBD1 (6 bases). Germline values: CDR1 SGHVS, CDR2 FQNEAQ. V was trimmed by 5 bases and J by 3 bases, leaving 17 bases between them. The CDR3 has 16 amino acids. The CDR3 DNA reads as TGTGCCAGCAGCCCAAGTTCCGGGACACTCAATCAGCCCCAGCATTTT. It codes for CASSPSSGTLNQPQHF.

The CDR3 bases are TGTGCCAGCTCACCACGGGCGGGAGGCGTCGAAGAGACCCAGTACTTC. Protein product: CASSPRAGGVEETQYF. The rearrangement joins TRBV18 to TRBJ2-5, with 8 bases fitting TRBD2. The CDR3 spans 16 residues. Losses at the gene ends were 1 base for V and 3 bases for J; bases not matched to a gene: 7. Germline V gives CDR1 KGHSH, CDR2 LQKENI.

The chain employs TRBV28 and TRBJ1-2, with D possibly TRBD1 on 5 matching bases. CDR3 length: 14 residues. The V end lost 3 bases, the J end lost 4 bases, and 12 bases lay between the germline ends. Germline lookup yields CDR1 MDHEN and CDR2 SYDVKM. Written as DNA, the CDR3 is TGTGCCAGCAGTTTCGGAGGGGAGGCCTATGGCTACACCTTC. Its translation is CASSFGGEAYGYTF.

This clone was found once. This chain connects TRBV7-3 to TRBJ2-3; 14 positions match TRBD2. The CDR3 is 15 residues long. V lost 5 bases to trimming and J lost 9 bases; unmatched junction nucleotides: 7. In germline, CDR1 is SGHTA, CDR2 FQGTGA. CDR3: CASSLAGLAGETQYF. CDR3 DNA: TGTGCCAGCAGCCTAGCGGGACTAGCGGGAGAAACGCAGTATTTT.

The V call is TRBV6-5, the J call TRBJ2-2; D may be TRBD1 (5 bases). The CDR3 consists of 13 residues. Between the trimmed V and J ends, which lost 5 bases and 5 bases, there was a span of 9 bases. The germline CDR1 and CDR2 sequences are MNHEY and SVGAGI. In DNA, the CDR3 is TGTGCCAGCAGTCGAGACAGTACCGGGGAGCTGTTTTTT. Translation: CASSRDSTGELFF.

This chain links TRBV4-3 with TRBJ2-2; 10 bases map to TRBD1. Germline loops: CDR1 LGHNA, CDR2 YSLEER. The ends lost 0 bases at V and 5 bases at J; junction bases unmatched: 3. CDR3 length: 16 residues. The CDR3 DNA reads TGCGCCAGCAGCCAAGAGGTGGGACAGGGGACCGGGGAGCTGTTTTTT. Residues: CASSQEVGQGTGELFF.